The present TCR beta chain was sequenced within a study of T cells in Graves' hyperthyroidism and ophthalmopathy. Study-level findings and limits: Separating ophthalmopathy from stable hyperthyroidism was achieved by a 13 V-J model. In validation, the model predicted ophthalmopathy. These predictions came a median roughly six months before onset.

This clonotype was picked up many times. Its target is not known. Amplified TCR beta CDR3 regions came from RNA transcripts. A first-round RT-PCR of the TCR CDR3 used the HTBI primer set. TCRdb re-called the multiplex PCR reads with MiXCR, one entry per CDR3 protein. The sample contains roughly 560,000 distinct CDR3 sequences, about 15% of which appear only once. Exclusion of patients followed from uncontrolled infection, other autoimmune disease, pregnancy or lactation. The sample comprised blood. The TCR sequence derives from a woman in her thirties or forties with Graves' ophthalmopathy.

The CDR3 spells CASSEASGGVYGYTF. The CDR3 coding sequence is TGTGCCAGCAGTGAAGCGTCAGGGGGGGTCTATGGCTACACCTTC. The rearrangement links TRBV6-1 to TRBJ1-2; the match to TRBD1 covers 7 bases. V trimming: 0 bases; J trimming: 4 bases; junction bases outside the gene matches: 5. The CDR3 has 15 amino acids. Germline V lookup: CDR1 MNHNS, CDR2 SASEGT.